Shown below are 29 T cell receptor beta chains from a single sample sequenced in a study of blood T cell repertoires in COVID-19. The protocol was immunoSEQ multiplex PCR, while the TCRdb copy is restricted to in-frame clones and leaves out a portion. The sample consists of approximately 77,000 clones, 70% to 90% of them appearing once. The sequencing sample was made of peripheral blood. The receptor set was obtained from a man in his forties or fifties with active COVID-19.

The J gene is TRBJ2-1, the V gene TRBV10-1; D is perhaps TRBD1 (5 bases). CDR1 and CDR2 (germline): WNHNN, SYGVQD (reference sequence). V lost 5 bases, J lost 0 bases, and 14 bases lay in between. The length of the CDR3 is 16 residues. The CDR3 DNA is TGCGCCAGCAGTCTTAATGACAGACTCTCCTACAATGAGCAGTTCTTC. Protein: CASSLNDRLSYNEQFF.

This clone turned up a few times. The J gene is TRBJ2-1, the V gene TRBV7-2, with D possibly TRBD1 on 6 matching bases. This CDR3 is 13 amino acids long. Germline CDR1 SGHTA, CDR2 FQGNSA. With 5 bases removed from V and 8 bases from J, the gap between germline ends came to 13 bases. The CDR3 protein is CASSPQGLDEQFF. The CDR3 DNA follows: TGTGCCAGCAGCCCACAGGGCCTGGATGAGCAGTTCTTC.

This chain joins TRBV2 and TRBJ1-1, with 8 nucleotides matching TRBD1. J was trimmed by 8 bases and V by 2 bases; bases with no gene match: 7. Germline V gene data show CDR1 as SNHLY and CDR2 as FYNNEI. This CDR3 comprises 14 residues. The chain's CDR3 is CASSELGRTGEAFF. The DNA for the CDR3 is TGTGCCAGCAGTGAACTCGGACGGACAGGGGAAGCTTTCTTT.

The chain recombines TRBV2 with TRBJ2-3; TRBD2 agrees at 12 bases. The CDR3 contains 16 residues. V was clipped by 6 bases and J by 0 bases; unmatched bases: 4. CDR1 SNHLY and CDR2 FYNNEI come from the germline V gene. CDR3 loop: CASRKLAGGSTDTQYF. The CDR3 DNA sequence: TGTGCCAGCAGGAAACTAGCGGGGGGCAGCACAGATACGCAGTATTTT.

In nucleotides, the CDR3 is TGTGCCAGCTCACCATTCACAGGGTCCTATAATTCACCCCTCCACTTT. This codes for CASSPFTGSYNSPLHF. The chain is built from TRBV18 and TRBJ1-6; tentatively, D is TRBD1 (6 bases). The CDR3 totals 16 residues. V lost 2 bases, J lost 1 base, and 9 bases lay in between. In germline, CDR1 is KGHSH, CDR2 LQKENI.

The V gene is TRBV7-3, the J gene TRBJ2-5, with D unclear. Trimming removed 2 bases at V and 5 bases at J, with 18 bases between. Germline-derived CDR1 and CDR2 are SGHTA and FQGTGA. The CDR3 is 16 amino acids. The CDR3 protein is CASSLVYGSNPETQYF. CDR3 nucleotides: TGTGCCAGCAGCTTAGTGTATGGCTCAAACCCGGAGACCCAGTACTTC.

This clone appeared a single time. The chain's CDR3 is CASSPRQGPDTEAFF. Here the CDR3 DNA reads TGTGCCAGCAGCCCTAGACAGGGGCCAGACACTGAAGCTTTCTTT. The rearrangement joins TRBV4-2 to TRBJ1-1; 8 bases match TRBD1. Germline-derived CDR1 and CDR2 are LGHNA and YNFKEQ. The CDR3 consists of 15 residues. Losses at the gene ends were 4 bases for V and 3 bases for J; bases not matched to a gene: 7.

The rearrangement uses TRBV4-1 and TRBJ2-5; no reliable D call. CDR3 size: 11 residues. Germline V gene lookup returns CDR1 MGHRA and CDR2 YSYEKL. Trimming left V 2 bases short and J 7 bases short, with 5 bases between. Here the CDR3 DNA reads TGCGCCAGCAGCCAACTAGGGACCCAGTACTTC. It encodes CASSQLGTQYF.

This clone turned up a few times. V is TRBV2 and J is TRBJ1-3; tentatively, D is TRBD1 (5 bases). In germline, CDR1 is SNHLY, CDR2 FYNNEI. Trimming shortened V by 6 bases and J by 1 base, and 13 bases separated the two germline ends. There are 15 residues in the CDR3. The CDR3, as DNA: TGTGCCAGCAGAGCCAGGGTTTATTCTGGAAACACCATATATTTT. This codes for CASRARVYSGNTIYF.

The rearrangement links TRBV2 to TRBJ1-6; D gene unclear. From germline, CDR1 is SNHLY and CDR2 FYNNEI. The CDR3 length is 17 residues. Trimming took 0 bases from V and 0 from J, leaving 9 bases between them. CDR3 DNA sequence: TGTGCCAGCAGTGAAGCGCGAGGAAGCTCCTATAATTCACCCCTCCACTTT. Translated, it gives CASSEARGSSYNSPLHF.

The chain employs TRBV10-3 and TRBJ2-7; no firm D call. There are 15 residues in the CDR3. Trimming left V 2 bases short and J 5 bases short, with 16 bases between. CDR1 is ENHRY, CDR2 SYGVKD, per germline. The CDR3 is CAISETPEAPHEQYF. In nucleotides, the CDR3 is TGTGCCATCAGTGAGACGCCTGAGGCCCCCCACGAGCAGTACTTC.

J is TRBJ2-3 and V is TRBV6-6; 10 bases align to TRBD2. Germline-derived CDR1 and CDR2 are MNHNY and SVGAGI (reference sequence). The V gene end was trimmed by 5 bases and the J gene end by 4 bases; junction bases not matched to a gene: 12. The CDR3 contains 17 residues. The CDR3 reads CASSPAPSGRAADTQYF. DNA of the CDR3: TGTGCCAGCAGTCCGGCCCCCAGCGGGAGGGCCGCAGATACGCAGTATTTT.

The gene calls are TRBV28 and TRBJ1-4; possible D gene TRBD1, 6 bases. Trimming took off 3 bases at V and 5 bases at J, with 7 bases between the two ends. This CDR3 region has 13 residues. The V gene's germline CDR1 is MDHEN and CDR2 SYDVKM. CDR3 DNA sequence: TGTGCCAGCAGTTTTAGGGGGAATGAAAAACTGTTTTTT. It codes for CASSFRGNEKLFF.

The chain uses TRBV3-1 (or the pseudogene TRBV3-2) and TRBJ1-1; no definite D call. The CDR3 has 13 residues. CDR1 and CDR2 (germline): LGHDT, YNNKEL (reference sequence). V was pared by 3 bases and J by 4 bases, with 9 bases between. CDR3 amino acids: CASSQGRGTEAFF. Here the CDR3 DNA reads TGTGCCAGCAGCCAGGGCCGGGGCACTGAAGCTTTCTTT.

This chain links TRBV7-2 with TRBJ1-1, with D possibly TRBD1 on 6 matching bases. The CDR3 contains 13 residues. The germline CDR1 and CDR2 sequences are SGHTA and FQGNSA. V was pared by 1 base and J by 5 bases, with 8 bases between. This CDR3 reads CASSLDRETEAFF. CDR3 in DNA: TGTGCCAGCAGCTTAGACAGGGAGACTGAAGCTTTCTTT.

The chain employs TRBV7-3 and TRBJ2-1, with D unresolved. This CDR3 has 13 residues. The V gene lost 1 base and the J gene lost 7 bases, with 8 bases spanning the gap. Germline assignment: CDR1 SGHTA and CDR2 FQGTGA. The CDR3 sequence: CASSLSGQNEQFF. The CDR3 coding sequence is TGTGCCAGCAGCTTAAGTGGGCAGAATGAGCAGTTCTTC.

This clone occurred once. The rearrangement joins TRBV7-6 to TRBJ2-1; 10 bases match TRBD2. V dropped 0 bases and J dropped 4; count of bases not matched to a gene: 6. This CDR3 region has 17 residues. Germline assignment: CDR1 SGHVS and CDR2 FNYEAQ. The CDR3 spells CASSLASGGSAYNEQFF. For the CDR3, the DNA is TGTGCCAGCAGCTTAGCTAGCGGGGGGTCCGCGTACAATGAGCAGTTCTTC. The entire variable domain, with the rest obtained from reference TRBV7-6 and TRBJ2-1, is as follows: GAGVSQSPRYKVTKRGQDVALRCDPISGHVSLYWYRQALGQGPEFLTYFNYEAQQDKSGLPNDRFSAERPEGSISTLTIQRTEQRDSAMYRCASSLASGGSAYNEQFFGPGTRLTVL.

The chain links TRBV4-2 to TRBJ2-1, with 13 positions matching TRBD2. Germline CDR1 is LGHNA and CDR2 is YNFKEQ. Trimming at V came to 2 bases and at J to 0 bases, leaving 4 bases not matched to a gene. CDR3 length: 18 residues. CDR3 nucleotide sequence: TGTGCCAGCAGCCAACAACTAGCGGGAGGGGGCTCCTACAATGAGCAGTTCTTC. Its translation: CASSQQLAGGGSYNEQFF.

The rearrangement joins TRBV27 to TRBJ2-5; no clear D. The germline CDR1 and CDR2 sequences are MNHEY and SMNVEV (reference sequence). V lost 1 base and J 4 bases, leaving 7 bases between the germline ends. This CDR3 has 13 amino acids. CDR3 amino acids: CASSLWQSETQYF. The DNA of the CDR3 is TGTGCCAGCAGTTTATGGCAATCAGAGACCCAGTACTTC.

V is TRBV2 and J is TRBJ1-1, with 9 bases aligning to TRBD1. The CDR3 runs to 19 residues. V trimming: 6 bases; J trimming: 0 bases; junction bases outside the gene matches: 17. Germline V gene sequence: CDR1 SNHLY, CDR2 FYNNEI. The CDR3 spells CASSDIPGTGKALNTEAFF. The CDR3 nucleotides read TGTGCCAGCAGCGATATTCCCGGGACAGGGAAGGCACTGAACACTGAAGCTTTCTTT.

The rearrangement links TRBV9 to TRBJ1-2; perhaps TRBD1 as D (5 bases). The CDR3 sequence is 13 residues long. V was clipped by 5 bases and J by 1 base, with 9 bases between them. Looked up from germline, CDR1 is SGDLS and CDR2 is YYNGEE. The CDR3 spells CASSADSNYGYTF. In DNA, the CDR3 is TGTGCCAGCAGTGCTGACAGTAACTATGGCTACACCTTC.

In this sample, this clone turned up a few times. J is TRBJ1-5 and V is TRBV28, with TRBD1 matching 9 bases. J was trimmed by 5 bases and V by 3 bases; bases with no gene match: 5. The CDR3 spans 15 residues. The V gene's germline CDR1 is MDHEN and CDR2 SYDVKM. CDR3 coding DNA: TGTGCCAGCAGTTTGGGGGGACAGGGTTATCAGCCCCAGCATTTT. Amino acid sequence: CASSLGGQGYQPQHF.

The chain is built from TRBV10-2 and TRBJ2-3; no firm D call. CDR3 length: 15 residues. Trimming took 7 bases from V and 1 from J, leaving 15 bases between them. The germline V gene has CDR1 WSHSY and CDR2 SAAADI. CDR3 nucleotide sequence: TGCGCCAGCACAAATCCCGTGGTAGGCACAGATACGCAGTATTTT. It yields the protein CASTNPVVGTDTQYF.

The chain carries TRBV3-1 (or the pseudogene TRBV3-2) and TRBJ2-2; 9 positions agree with TRBD2. The J segment lost 5 bases and the V segment lost 4 bases, leaving 14 bases of the junction unmatched. Germline CDR1 LGHDT, CDR2 YNNKEL (reference sequence). The CDR3 spans 18 residues. For the CDR3, the DNA is TGTGCCAGCAGCCCCTGGGGTAGCGGGGGCCACAGGACCGGGGAGCTGTTTTTT. Translated: CASSPWGSGGHRTGELFF.

The chain couples TRBV3-1 (or the pseudogene TRBV3-2) to TRBJ2-3; 8 positions agree with TRBD2. Germline V gene sequence: CDR1 LGHDT, CDR2 YNNKEL (reference sequence). This CDR3 comprises 16 residues. The ends lost 4 bases at V and 1 base at J; junction bases unmatched: 7. The CDR3 here is CASSPGLEIRTDTQYF. CDR3 DNA sequence: TGTGCCAGCAGCCCGGGACTAGAGATACGCACAGATACGCAGTATTTT.

V usage is TRBV19 and J usage is TRBJ1-1, with 7 nucleotides matching TRBD1. The ends lost 4 bases at V and 3 bases at J; junction bases unmatched: 2. CDR1 and CDR2 (germline): LNHDA, SQIVND (reference sequence). The length of the CDR3 is 13 residues. CDR3 sequence: CASSSQGDTEAFF. CDR3 DNA: TGTGCCAGTAGTAGTCAGGGGGACACTGAAGCTTTCTTT.

The rearrangement links TRBV5-1 to TRBJ1-3, with 7 bases fitting TRBD1. V lost 5 bases and J lost 0; bases outside the gene matches: 2. The CDR3 consists of 14 residues. The germline V gene has CDR1 SGHRS and CDR2 YFSETQ. The CDR3 loop reads CASSAGGSGNTIYF. DNA of the CDR3: TGCGCCAGCAGTGCAGGGGGCTCTGGAAACACCATATATTTT.

The CDR3 DNA reads as TGTGCCAGCAGTTTTGCCCTATACTACGAGCAGTACTTC. It encodes CASSFALYYEQYF. The chain has TRBV28 and TRBJ2-7; D remains ambiguous. With 3 bases removed from V and 3 bases from J, the gap between germline ends came to 9 bases. CDR3 size: 13 residues. The germline V gene encodes CDR1 MDHEN and CDR2 SYDVKM. Variable domain in full (rest from reference TRBV28 and TRBJ2-7): DVKVTQSSRYLVKRTGEKVFLECVQDMDHENMFWYRQDPGLGLRLIYFSYDVKMKEKGDIPEGYSVSREKKERFSLILESASTNQTSMYLCASSFALYYEQYFGPGTRLTVT.

CDR3 region: CASSYGGQGYEQYF. As DNA, the CDR3 is TGTGCCAGCAGTTACGGGGGACAGGGTTACGAGCAGTACTTC. The chain is built from TRBV6-5 and TRBJ2-7, with 9 bases matching TRBD1. V dropped 2 bases and J dropped 4; count of bases not matched to a gene: 3. Germline lookup yields CDR1 MNHEY and CDR2 SVGAGI. This CDR3 is 14 amino acids long.